This record concerns one T cell receptor beta chain sequence. The V end lost 1 base, the J end lost 5 bases, and 6 bases lay between the germline ends. Germline CDR1 reads SGHNT; CDR2 reads YYREEE (reference sequence). CDR3 size: 12 residues. Profiled with immunoSEQ multiplex PCR; TCRdb holds only in-frame clones, not every one. The sample holds 84,000 or so clones, 75% to 85% seen once. This sample is part of a study of ipilimumab plus nivolumab after autologous stem cell transplantation. Study-level background: Patients received a median of about 5 ipilimumab and roughly 8 nivolumab doses. Both relapsed and primary refractory DLBCL were included.

Patients received nivolumab 3 mg/kg at weeks 1, 4, 7, 10, then fortnightly to week 26. Specimen: PBMCs, collected in a trial of ipilimumab plus nivolumab as post-transplant consolidation. The V gene is TRBV5-4, the J gene TRBJ2-5; no clear D. The source of this sequence is a male donor with diffuse large B-cell lymphoma. DNA for the CDR3: TGTGCCAGCAGCTTGAATTCGGAGACCCAGTACTTC. Its protein product is CASSLNSETQYF.